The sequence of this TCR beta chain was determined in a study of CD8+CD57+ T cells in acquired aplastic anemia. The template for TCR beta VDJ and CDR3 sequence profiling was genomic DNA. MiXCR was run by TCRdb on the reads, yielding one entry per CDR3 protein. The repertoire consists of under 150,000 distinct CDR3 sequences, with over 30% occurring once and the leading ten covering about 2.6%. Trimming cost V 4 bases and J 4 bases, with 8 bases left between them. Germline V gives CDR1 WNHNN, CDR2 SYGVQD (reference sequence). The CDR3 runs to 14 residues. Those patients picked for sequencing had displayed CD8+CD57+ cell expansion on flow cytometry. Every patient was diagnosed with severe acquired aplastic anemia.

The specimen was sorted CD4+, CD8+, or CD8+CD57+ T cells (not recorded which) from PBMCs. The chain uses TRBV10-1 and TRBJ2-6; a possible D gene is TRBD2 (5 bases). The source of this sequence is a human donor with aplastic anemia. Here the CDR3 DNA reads TGCGCCAGCAGTGGAGGGCACGGGGCCAACGTCCTGACTTTC. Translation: CASSGGHGANVLTF.